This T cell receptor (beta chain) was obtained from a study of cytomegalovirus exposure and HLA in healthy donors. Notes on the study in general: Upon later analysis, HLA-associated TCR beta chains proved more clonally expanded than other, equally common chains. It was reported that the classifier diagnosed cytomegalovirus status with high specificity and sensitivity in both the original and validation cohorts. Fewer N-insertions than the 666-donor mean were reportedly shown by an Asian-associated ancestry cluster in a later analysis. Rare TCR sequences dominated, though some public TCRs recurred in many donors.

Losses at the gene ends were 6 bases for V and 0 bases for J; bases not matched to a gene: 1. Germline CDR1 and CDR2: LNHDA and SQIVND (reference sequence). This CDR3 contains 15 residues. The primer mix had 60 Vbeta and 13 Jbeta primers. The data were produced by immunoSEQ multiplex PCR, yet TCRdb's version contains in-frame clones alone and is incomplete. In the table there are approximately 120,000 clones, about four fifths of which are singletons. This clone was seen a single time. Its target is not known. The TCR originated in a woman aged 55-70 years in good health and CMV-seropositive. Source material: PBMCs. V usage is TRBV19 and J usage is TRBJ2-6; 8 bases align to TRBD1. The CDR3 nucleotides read TGTGCCAGTAGAACAGGGGGCTCTGGGGCCAACGTCCTGACTTTC. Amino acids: CASRTGGSGANVLTF.